This is a list of T cell receptor beta chains from one sample in a study of graft-versus-host responses after intestinal transplantation. Assay used: immunoSEQ multiplex PCR; TCRdb lists only in-frame clones, some missing. Counted here are around 38,000 clones, roughly four fifths occurring once; the ten biggest clones make up about 3.5%. Sequences were derived from PBMCs, sampled less than 1,400 days after transplant. The origin of the receptors is a human patient who received an intestinal transplant, so some T cells may come from the graft donor. Both conserved end residues are part of each CDR3. D genes are given only for firm matches. Clone size is given for some rows only: seen once, a few or many times, or a class if the clone is expanded.

abundance	v_gene	d_gene	j_gene	CDR3aa	CDR3nt
once	TRBV7-3	-	TRBJ2-7	CASSPTGPQGEQYF	TGTGCCAGCAGCCCTACCGGGCCGCAGGGCGAGCAGTACTTC
-	TRBV6-4	TRBD2	TRBJ2-1	CASSKLAGGPNEQFF	TGTGCCAGCAGTAAACTCGCGGGAGGGCCCAATGAGCAGTTCTTC
-	TRBV28	-	TRBJ1-2	CASSPGQRGYTF	TGTGCCAGCAGTCCCGGACAGCGCGGCTACACCTTC
-	TRBV5-1	TRBD2	TRBJ2-1	CASSFPRGSGSSYNEQFF	TGCGCCAGCAGCTTTCCTAGGGGTAGCGGGAGCTCCTACAATGAGCAGTTCTTC
-	TRBV2	-	TRBJ1-4	CATQTGFNEKLFF	TGTGCCACACAAACGGGGTTTAATGAAAAACTGTTTTTT
-	TRBV19	-	TRBJ1-2	CASRGPSIGGYTF	TGTGCCAGTAGGGGACCGTCGATCGGGGGCTACACCTTC
-	TRBV27	TRBD1	TRBJ2-7	CASSPRTGIFYEQYF	TGTGCCAGCAGTCCCAGGACAGGGATCTTCTACGAGCAGTACTTC
-	TRBV7-9	-	TRBJ2-4	CASRPSTGAKNIQYF	TGTGCCAGCAGGCCATCTACAGGGGCCAAAAACATTCAGTACTTC
-	TRBV4-2	-	TRBJ1-2	CASSQVQPHTGPNYGYTF	TGTGCCAGCAGCCAAGTTCAACCCCACACAGGGCCTAACTATGGCTACACCTTC
-	TRBV7-6	-	TRBJ2-2	CASSLLGQPTGELFF	TGTGCCAGCAGCTTATTAGGGCAGCCAACCGGGGAGCTGTTTTTT
-	TRBV9	-	TRBJ2-5	CAFTPTGALRGETQYF	TGTGCCTTCACCCCGACCGGGGCCCTAAGAGGGGAGACCCAGTACTTC
-	TRBV25-1	-	TRBJ2-7	CASSEFPQHPYEQYF	TGTGCCAGCAGTGAATTCCCCCAGCACCCTTACGAGCAGTACTTC
few	TRBV2	-	TRBJ1-2	CASSEDGGRALGYTF	TGTGCCAGCAGTGAAGACGGAGGGAGAGCTCTTGGCTACACCTTC
-	TRBV7-6	-	TRBJ1-4	CASSLRGGEKLFF	TGTGCCAGCAGCTTACGGGGGGGTGAAAAACTGTTTTTT
-	TRBV4-2	-	TRBJ2-3	CASRGEVTDTQYF	TGTGCCAGCAGGGGGGAGGTCACAGATACGCAGTATTTT
-	TRBV5-6	TRBD1	TRBJ2-7	CASSIGTGPPGGQYF	TGTGCCAGCAGCATCGGGACAGGCCCACCTGGGGGGCAGTACTTC
-	TRBV14	-	TRBJ1-3	CASSQDPGRGNTIYF	TGTGCCAGCAGCCAAGATCCGGGGAGAGGAAACACCATATATTTT
-	TRBV6-6	TRBD1	TRBJ2-7	CASSYPGTASYEQYF	TGTGCCAGCAGTTACCCCGGGACAGCCTCCTACGAGCAGTACTTC
-	TRBV7-3	-	TRBJ2-2	CASSVGTLNTGELFF	TGTGCCAGCAGCGTCGGGACCCTGAACACCGGGGAGCTGTTTTTT
-	TRBV7-8	TRBD2	TRBJ2-3	CASNRLAGMRNADTQYF	TGTGCCAGCAATCGACTAGCGGGAATGAGGAACGCAGATACGCAGTATTTT
-	TRBV5-4	-	TRBJ2-5	CASSFPGQETQYF	TGTGCCAGCAGCTTTCCAGGGCAAGAGACCCAGTACTTC
-	TRBV6-5	-	TRBJ1-1	CASSYSVTGQEAFF	TGTGCCAGCAGTTACTCGGTGACAGGTCAGGAAGCTTTCTTT
-	TRBV6-1	TRBD2	TRBJ2-7	CASSEASGDSSYEQYF	TGTGCCAGCAGTGAGGCTAGCGGAGACTCCTCCTACGAGCAGTACTTC
-	TRBV5-1	-	TRBJ2-5	CASTKDSQETQYF	TGCGCCAGCACAAAGGACAGCCAAGAGACCCAGTACTTC
-	TRBV11-2	TRBD1	TRBJ2-1	CASSSGTGGENEQFF	TGTGCCAGCAGCTCCGGGACAGGGGGCGAGAATGAGCAGTTCTTC
few	TRBV29-1	TRBD1	TRBJ1-1	CSARQGDTEAFF	TGCAGCGCCCGACAGGGAGACACTGAAGCTTTCTTT
-	TRBV28	-	TRBJ1-2	CASSYGRLYGYTF	TGTGCCAGCAGTTATGGACGGCTCTATGGCTACACCTTC
-	TRBV27	-	TRBJ1-5	CASRVGSNQPQHF	TGTGCCAGCAGGGTTGGGAGCAATCAGCCCCAGCATTTT
-	TRBV7-9	TRBD1	TRBJ2-7	CASSLAGTGGLDEQYF	TGTGCCAGCAGCTTAGCCGGGACAGGGGGCCTTGACGAGCAGTACTTC
-	TRBV28	-	TRBJ1-2	CASSPPRTNYGYTF	TGTGCCAGCAGCCCACCCCGTACTAACTATGGCTACACCTTC
-	TRBV19	-	TRBJ1-1	CASSPDTLNTEAFF	TGTGCCAGTAGTCCGGACACCTTGAACACTGAAGCTTTCTTT
once	TRBV9	-	TRBJ2-5	CASSVGGRGETQYF	TGTGCCAGCAGCGTAGGGGGGCGAGGGGAGACCCAGTACTTC
-	TRBV28	-	TRBJ2-3	CASSLNQGRTDTQYF	TGTGCCAGCAGTTTAAACCAGGGCCGCACAGATACGCAGTATTTT
few	TRBV6-5	-	TRBJ2-2	CASSYEETGELFF	TGTGCCAGCAGTTACGAGGAAACCGGGGAGCTGTTTTTT
-	TRBV30	TRBD1	TRBJ1-4	CAWSSTGLATNEKLFF	TGTGCCTGGAGTTCGACAGGGCTTGCAACTAATGAAAAACTGTTTTTT
-	TRBV6-1	TRBD1	TRBJ1-6	CASSYRGQDNSPLHF	TGTGCCAGCAGCTATCGGGGACAGGATAATTCACCCCTCCACTTT
-	TRBV7-8	-	TRBJ2-7	CASSTRTRYEQYF	TGTGCCAGCAGCACAAGGACCCGCTACGAGCAGTACTTC
-	TRBV5-1	TRBD1	TRBJ1-3	CASSLAGQGTNTIYF	TGCGCCAGCAGCTTGGCCGGACAGGGAACAAACACCATATATTTT
-	TRBV6-1	-	TRBJ2-1	CASSLSRNEQFF	TGTGCCAGCAGTTTATCCAGAAATGAGCAGTTCTTC
-	TRBV30	-	TRBJ2-1	CAWRLRESYNEQFF	TGTGCCTGGAGGCTCCGGGAGTCCTACAATGAGCAGTTCTTC
-	TRBV11-3	TRBD1	TRBJ2-1	CASSSGTGGYNEQFF	TGTGCCAGCAGCTCCGGGACAGGGGGCTACAATGAGCAGTTCTTC